The rows below give T cell receptor beta chains drawn from one sample of a study of immune characterization of retroperitoneal liposarcoma. TCRdb passed the PCR reads through MiXCR, listing each CDR3 protein once. The sample has around 11,000 distinct CDR3 sequences; around a third are singletons. Sequences were obtained from tumor tissue. The origin of the receptors is a male donor with retroperitoneal liposarcoma. The CDR3 runs from the conserved cysteine through the conserved F or W. Fields, in order: clone size, J gene, D gene, V gene, CDR3 protein, CDR3 DNA. A D gene is named only where the DNA matches it firmly. Not every row has a clone size; where given, it reads once, few, many or a size class.

clone size: medium-sized; J gene: TRBJ2-3; D gene: TRBD2; V gene: TRBV7-2; CDR3 protein: CASSLWASGAGPDTQYF; CDR3 DNA: TGTGCCAGCAGCTTATGGGCTAGCGGAGCGGGCCCAGATACGCAGTATTTT
clone size: NA; J gene: TRBJ2-5; D gene: TRBD1; V gene: TRBV10-1; CDR3 protein: CASSQDRFGAQYF; CDR3 DNA: TGCGCCAGCAGTCAGGACAGGTTCGGGGCCCAGTACTTC
clone size: many; J gene: TRBJ2-2; D gene: TRBD1; V gene: TRBV6-2/TRBV6-3; CDR3 protein: CASVDRGSAGELFF; CDR3 DNA: TGTGCCAGCGTGGACAGGGGGAGCGCCGGGGAGCTGTTTTTT
clone size: NA; J gene: TRBJ2-5; D gene: NA; V gene: TRBV6-1; CDR3 protein: CASSETRETQYF; CDR3 DNA: TGTGCCAGCAGTGAAACTCGCGAGACCCAGTACTTC
clone size: NA; J gene: TRBJ2-1; D gene: NA; V gene: TRBV4-1; CDR3 protein: CASSQAVLASSYNEQFF; CDR3 DNA: TGCGCCAGCAGCCAAGCTGTACTAGCTTCCTCCTACAATGAGCAGTTCTTC
clone size: few; J gene: TRBJ2-2; D gene: TRBD1; V gene: TRBV10-1; CDR3 protein: CASQGTGNSGELFF; CDR3 DNA: TGCGCCAGCCAAGGGACAGGGAATTCCGGGGAGCTGTTTTTT
clone size: NA; J gene: TRBJ2-1; D gene: NA; V gene: TRBV23-1; CDR3 protein: CASSQFFPGDEQFF; CDR3 DNA: TGCGCCAGCAGTCAATTTTTCCCGGGGGATGAGCAGTTCTTC
clone size: NA; J gene: TRBJ2-6; D gene: NA; V gene: TRBV6-1; CDR3 protein: CASRNQDSGANVLTF; CDR3 DNA: TGTGCCAGCAGGAACCAAGACTCTGGGGCCAACGTCCTGACTTTC
clone size: NA; J gene: TRBJ2-1; D gene: NA; V gene: TRBV6-6; CDR3 protein: CASSYSVVISSYEQFF; CDR3 DNA: TGTGCCAGCAGTTACTCAGTGGTTATTAGCTCCTACGAGCAGTTCTTC
clone size: NA; J gene: TRBJ2-3; D gene: TRBD2; V gene: TRBV6-1; CDR3 protein: CASSRPGTSGDVLNTQYF; CDR3 DNA: TGTGCCAGCAGCCGCCCCGGGACTAGCGGGGACGTTCTGAATACGCAGTATTTT
clone size: many; J gene: TRBJ2-1; D gene: TRBD1; V gene: TRBV7-8; CDR3 protein: CASSLEGTAHYEQFF; CDR3 DNA: TGTGCCAGCAGCTTAGAAGGGACAGCCCACTACGAGCAGTTCTTC
clone size: NA; J gene: TRBJ2-3; D gene: NA; V gene: TRBV24-1; CDR3 protein: CATSDYRAGNTDTQYF; CDR3 DNA: TGTGCCACCAGTGATTATCGCGCGGGTAACACAGATACGCAGTATTTT
clone size: few; J gene: TRBJ2-1; D gene: NA; V gene: TRBV12-3/TRBV12-4; CDR3 protein: CASSLTSMNEQFF; CDR3 DNA: TGTGCCAGCAGTTTAACTAGCATGAATGAGCAGTTCTTC
clone size: many; J gene: TRBJ2-1; D gene: TRBD2; V gene: TRBV6-1; CDR3 protein: CASSLRGGEQFF; CDR3 DNA: TGTGCCAGTAGCTTGCGGGGGGGAGAGCAGTTCTTC
clone size: NA; J gene: TRBJ1-2; D gene: TRBD1; V gene: TRBV6-1; CDR3 protein: CASTIQTGGYYGYTF; CDR3 DNA: TGTGCCAGCACAATTCAGACAGGGGGATACTATGGCTACACCTTC
clone size: NA; J gene: TRBJ2-2; D gene: NA; V gene: TRBV7-2; CDR3 protein: CASSLGDSNTGELFF; CDR3 DNA: TGTGCCAGCAGCTTAGGTGACAGCAACACCGGGGAGCTGTTTTTT
clone size: many; J gene: TRBJ2-1; D gene: NA; V gene: TRBV6-1; CDR3 protein: CASSYTWNNEQFF; CDR3 DNA: TGTGCCAGCAGTTATACGTGGAACAATGAGCAGTTCTTC
clone size: NA; J gene: TRBJ2-5; D gene: NA; V gene: TRBV27; CDR3 protein: CASSLVGQETQYF; CDR3 DNA: TGTGCCAGCAGTTTGGTAGGGCAAGAGACCCAGTACTTC
clone size: NA; J gene: TRBJ2-1; D gene: TRBD2; V gene: TRBV10-3; CDR3 protein: CAISDVAGGKDEQFF; CDR3 DNA: TGTGCCATCAGTGATGTAGCGGGAGGGAAAGATGAGCAGTTCTTC
clone size: NA; J gene: TRBJ2-3; D gene: NA; V gene: TRBV6-1; CDR3 protein: CASSFGTPPVELYF; CDR3 DNA: TGTGCCAGCAGTTTCGGGACCCCTCCTGTAGAGCTGTATTTT
clone size: NA; J gene: TRBJ2-1; D gene: TRBD2; V gene: TRBV11-3; CDR3 protein: CASSSPGGLTGEQFF; CDR3 DNA: TGTGCCAGCAGCTCACCGGGGGGGCTCACGGGCGAGCAGTTCTTC
clone size: many; J gene: TRBJ1-1; D gene: TRBD1; V gene: TRBV4-1; CDR3 protein: CASSPGTGGANTEAFF; CDR3 DNA: TGCGCCAGCAGTCCCGGGACAGGGGGAGCGAACACTGAAGCTTTCTTT
clone size: NA; J gene: TRBJ2-7; D gene: NA; V gene: TRBV6-6; CDR3 protein: CASSYLNYEQYF; CDR3 DNA: TGTGCCAGCAGTTACCTGAACTACGAGCAGTACTTC
clone size: medium-sized; J gene: TRBJ2-7; D gene: NA; V gene: TRBV6-6; CDR3 protein: CASSATRDPTYEQYF; CDR3 DNA: TGTGCCAGCAGCGCTACCCGGGATCCCACCTACGAGCAGTACTTC
clone size: medium-sized; J gene: TRBJ2-3; D gene: TRBD1; V gene: TRBV27; CDR3 protein: CASSDGTVGDTQYF; CDR3 DNA: TGTGCCAGCAGCGATGGGACAGTCGGGGATACGCAGTATTTT
clone size: NA; J gene: TRBJ2-7; D gene: TRBD1; V gene: TRBV6-5; CDR3 protein: CASSYGGQGAYEQYF; CDR3 DNA: TGTGCCAGCAGTTACGGAGGACAGGGGGCCTACGAGCAGTACTTC
clone size: medium-sized; J gene: TRBJ2-1; D gene: TRBD2; V gene: TRBV6-1; CDR3 protein: CASRNPGLHNEEFF; CDR3 DNA: TGTGCCAGCAGAAACCCGGGACTACACAACGAAGAGTTCTTC
clone size: few; J gene: TRBJ1-1; D gene: NA; V gene: TRBV6-2/TRBV6-3; CDR3 protein: CASSYRGAKGAEAFF; CDR3 DNA: TGTGCCAGCAGTTACCGCGGGGCCAAGGGGGCTGAAGCTTTCTTT
clone size: NA; J gene: TRBJ2-7; D gene: NA; V gene: TRBV10-1; CDR3 protein: CASSDPSINEQYF; CDR3 DNA: TGCGCCAGCAGTGACCCTAGCATCAACGAGCAGTACTTC
clone size: NA; J gene: TRBJ2-4; D gene: TRBD1; V gene: TRBV6-1; CDR3 protein: CASNRGTTDTQYF; CDR3 DNA: TGTGCCAGCAACAGGGGGACCACAGATACGCAGTACTTC
clone size: NA; J gene: TRBJ2-1; D gene: NA; V gene: TRBV4-1; CDR3 protein: CASSQVIVPGVRREQFF; CDR3 DNA: TGCGCCAGCAGCCAAGTCATCGTTCCGGGGGTACGAAGAGAGCAGTTCTTC
clone size: few; J gene: TRBJ2-1; D gene: NA; V gene: TRBV6-5; CDR3 protein: CASSYSYLLLNEQFF; CDR3 DNA: TGTGCCAGCAGTTACTCGTACCTTTTATTGAATGAGCAGTTCTTC
clone size: NA; J gene: TRBJ2-3; D gene: NA; V gene: TRBV6-8; CDR3 protein: CASSYSRSPEDTQYF; CDR3 DNA: TGTGCCAGCAGTTACTCGAGGTCGCCCGAGGATACGCAGTATTTT
clone size: NA; J gene: TRBJ2-7; D gene: NA; V gene: TRBV6-2/TRBV6-3; CDR3 protein: CASSVQWQPYEQYF; CDR3 DNA: TGTGCCAGCAGTGTCCAGTGGCAGCCCTACGAGCAGTACTTC
clone size: NA; J gene: TRBJ2-5; D gene: TRBD2; V gene: TRBV7-2; CDR3 protein: CASSEVLAGGPGQYF; CDR3 DNA: TGTGCCAGCAGCGAGGTCCTAGCGGGAGGGCCGGGGCAGTACTTC
clone size: few; J gene: TRBJ1-1; D gene: NA; V gene: TRBV6-5; CDR3 protein: CASSYQGTTEAFF; CDR3 DNA: TGTGCCAGCAGTTACCAGGGGACCACTGAAGCTTTCTTT
clone size: NA; J gene: TRBJ2-6; D gene: NA; V gene: TRBV7-8; CDR3 protein: CASSSWGTGANVLTF; CDR3 DNA: TGTGCCAGCAGCTCTTGGGGGACTGGGGCCAACGTCCTGACTTTC
clone size: NA; J gene: TRBJ2-5; D gene: NA; V gene: TRBV6-6; CDR3 protein: CASSYSGEQYF; CDR3 DNA: TGTGCCAGCAGTTACTCGGGGGAGCAGTACTTC
clone size: NA; J gene: TRBJ2-7; D gene: NA; V gene: TRBV6-8; CDR3 protein: CASTLLYEQYF; CDR3 DNA: TGTGCCAGCACCCTCTTATACGAGCAGTACTTC
clone size: many; J gene: TRBJ2-3; D gene: TRBD2; V gene: TRBV12-3/TRBV12-4; CDR3 protein: CASSMRRLAGLYF; CDR3 DNA: TGTGCCAGCAGCATGAGGAGACTAGCGGGTCTGTATTTT
clone size: NA; J gene: TRBJ2-1; D gene: TRBD2; V gene: TRBV7-8; CDR3 protein: CASSTNRRGAQYQETQFF; CDR3 DNA: TGTGCCAGCAGCACAAATAGGCGGGGGGCCCAGTACCAAGAGACCCAGTTCTTC
clone size: few; J gene: TRBJ2-1; D gene: TRBD2; V gene: TRBV6-5; CDR3 protein: CASSYVAGGPPGEQFF; CDR3 DNA: TGTGCCAGCAGTTACGTAGCGGGAGGGCCCCCCGGGGAGCAGTTCTTC
clone size: many; J gene: TRBJ2-1; D gene: NA; V gene: TRBV7-2; CDR3 protein: CASSRDGHYEQFF; CDR3 DNA: TGTGCCAGCAGTCGGGACGGTCACTACGAGCAGTTCTTC
clone size: NA; J gene: TRBJ2-6; D gene: NA; V gene: TRBV27; CDR3 protein: CASSFGHSGANVLTF; CDR3 DNA: TGTGCCAGCAGTTTCGGACACTCTGGGGCCAACGTCCTGACTTTC
clone size: few; J gene: TRBJ1-4; D gene: TRBD1; V gene: TRBV12-3/TRBV12-4; CDR3 protein: CASSPGQLYEKLFF; CDR3 DNA: TGTGCCAGCAGCCCGGGACAGTTGTACGAAAAACTGTTTTTT
clone size: NA; J gene: TRBJ2-1; D gene: TRBD2; V gene: TRBV7-2; CDR3 protein: CASSITSAASYEQFF; CDR3 DNA: TGTGCCAGCAGCATTACTAGCGCGGCGTCCTACGAGCAGTTCTTC
clone size: NA; J gene: TRBJ2-1; D gene: NA; V gene: TRBV4-3; CDR3 protein: CASSQGRSNDNEQFF; CDR3 DNA: TGCGCCAGCAGCCAAGGTCGGAGCAACGACAATGAGCAGTTCTTC
clone size: few; J gene: TRBJ2-1; D gene: NA; V gene: TRBV6-1; CDR3 protein: CASRGGPYNEQFF; CDR3 DNA: TGTGCCAGCAGAGGGGGTCCCTACAATGAGCAGTTCTTC
clone size: few; J gene: TRBJ2-5; D gene: NA; V gene: TRBV11-3; CDR3 protein: CASSLKGDLYNEQYF; CDR3 DNA: TGTGCCAGCAGCTTAAAGGGGGACCTCTACAATGAGCAGTACTTC
clone size: many; J gene: TRBJ2-5; D gene: NA; V gene: TRBV7-3; CDR3 protein: CASSLLGPSNNEQYF; CDR3 DNA: TGTGCCAGCAGCTTACTTGGACCCTCGAACAATGAGCAGTACTTC
clone size: NA; J gene: TRBJ2-7; D gene: NA; V gene: TRBV6-1; CDR3 protein: CASSPSQGGSYEQYF; CDR3 DNA: TGTGCCAGCAGTCCATCACAGGGCGGGAGCTACGAGCAGTACTTC
clone size: once; J gene: TRBJ2-5; D gene: NA; V gene: TRBV6-1; CDR3 protein: CASSTGAGGAQYF; CDR3 DNA: TGTGCCAGCAGCACAGGGGCTGGGGGGGCCCAGTACTTC
clone size: NA; J gene: TRBJ2-1; D gene: NA; V gene: TRBV25-1; CDR3 protein: CASSESRASYNEQFF; CDR3 DNA: TGTGCCAGCAGTGAATCTAGAGCCTCCTACAATGAGCAGTTCTTC
clone size: NA; J gene: TRBJ2-5; D gene: NA; V gene: TRBV12-3/TRBV12-4; CDR3 protein: CASRPRTSQETQYF; CDR3 DNA: TGTGCCAGCAGACCCCGGACTTCACAGGAGACCCAGTACTTC